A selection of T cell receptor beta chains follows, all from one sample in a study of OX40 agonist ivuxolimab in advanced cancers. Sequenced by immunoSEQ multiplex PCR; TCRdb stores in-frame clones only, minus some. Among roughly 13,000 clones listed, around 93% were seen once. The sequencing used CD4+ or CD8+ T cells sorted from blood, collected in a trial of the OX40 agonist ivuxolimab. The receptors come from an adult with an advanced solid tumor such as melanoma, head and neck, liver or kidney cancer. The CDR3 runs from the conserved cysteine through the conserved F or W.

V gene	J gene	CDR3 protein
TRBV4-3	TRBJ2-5	CASSQRLAGGGETQYF
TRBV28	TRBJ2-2	CASSPPALANTGELFF
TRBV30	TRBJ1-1	CAWSVDRALNTEAFF
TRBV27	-	CASSSLQGQGTYEQYF
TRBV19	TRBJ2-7	CASADSLAPDEQYF
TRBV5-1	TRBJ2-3	CASSLRSLGTDTQYF
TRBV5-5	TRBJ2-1	CASSYAREQFF
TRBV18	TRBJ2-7	CASSDLSYEQYF
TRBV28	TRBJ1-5	CASVGRQISSNQPQHF
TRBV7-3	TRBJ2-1	CASSALSGDSYNEQFF
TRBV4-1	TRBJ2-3	CASSQLPLGSVVDTQYF
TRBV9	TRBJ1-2	CASSVATGSYGYTF
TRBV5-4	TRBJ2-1	CASSPPSGSYNEQFF
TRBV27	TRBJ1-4	CASSLITNEKLFF
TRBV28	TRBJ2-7	CASSPRLASYEQYF
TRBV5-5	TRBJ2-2	CASILDDPTGELFF
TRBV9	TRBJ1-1	CASSEEGANTEAFF
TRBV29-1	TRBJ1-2	CSVAQTLLYGYTF